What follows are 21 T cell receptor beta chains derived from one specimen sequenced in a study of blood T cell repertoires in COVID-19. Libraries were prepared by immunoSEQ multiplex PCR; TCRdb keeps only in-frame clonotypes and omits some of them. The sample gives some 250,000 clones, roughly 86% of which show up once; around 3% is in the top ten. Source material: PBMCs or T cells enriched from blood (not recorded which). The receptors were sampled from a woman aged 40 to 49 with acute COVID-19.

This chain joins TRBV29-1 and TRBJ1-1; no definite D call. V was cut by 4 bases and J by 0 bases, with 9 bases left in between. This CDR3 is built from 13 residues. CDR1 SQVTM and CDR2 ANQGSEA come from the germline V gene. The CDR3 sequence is CSVGTGMNTEAFF. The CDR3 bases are TGCAGCGTTGGCACGGGAATGAACACTGAAGCTTTCTTT.

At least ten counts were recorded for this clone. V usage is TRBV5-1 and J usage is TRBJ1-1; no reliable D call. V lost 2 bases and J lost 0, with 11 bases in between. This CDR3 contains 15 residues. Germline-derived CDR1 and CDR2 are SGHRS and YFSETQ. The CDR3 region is CASSFESGMNTEAFF. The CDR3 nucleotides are TGCGCCAGCAGCTTTGAGTCGGGTATGAACACTGAAGCTTTCTTT. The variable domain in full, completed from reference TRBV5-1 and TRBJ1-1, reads KAGVTQTPRYLIKTRGQQVTLSCSPISGHRSVSWYQQTPGQGLQFLFEYFSETQRNKGNFPGRFSGRQFSNSRSEMNVSTLELGDSALYLCASSFESGMNTEAFFGQGTRLTVV.

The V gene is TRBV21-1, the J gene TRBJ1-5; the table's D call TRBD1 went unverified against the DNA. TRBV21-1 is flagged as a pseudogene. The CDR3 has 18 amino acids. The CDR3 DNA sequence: TGTGCCAGCAGCAAAGTCCCGGGACAGCCAAATAGCAATCAGCCCCAGCATTTT. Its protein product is CASSKVPGQPNSNQPQHF.

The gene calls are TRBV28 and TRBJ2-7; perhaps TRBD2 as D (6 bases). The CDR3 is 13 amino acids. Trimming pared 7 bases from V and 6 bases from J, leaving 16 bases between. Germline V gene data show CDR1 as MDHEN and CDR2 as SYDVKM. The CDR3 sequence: CASIGDGGVEQYF. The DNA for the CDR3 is TGTGCCAGCATAGGGGACGGGGGTGTCGAGCAGTACTTC.

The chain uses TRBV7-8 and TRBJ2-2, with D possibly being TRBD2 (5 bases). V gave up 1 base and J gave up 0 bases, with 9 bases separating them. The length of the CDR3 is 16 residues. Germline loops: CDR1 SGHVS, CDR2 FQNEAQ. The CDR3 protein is CASSLVPAANTGELFF. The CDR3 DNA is TGTGCCAGCAGCTTAGTTCCAGCGGCGAACACCGGGGAGCTGTTTTTT.

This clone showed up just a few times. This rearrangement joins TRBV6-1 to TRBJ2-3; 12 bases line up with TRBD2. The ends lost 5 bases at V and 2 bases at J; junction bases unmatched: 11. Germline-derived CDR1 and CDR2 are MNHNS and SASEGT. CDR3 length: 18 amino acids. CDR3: CASSKGVTSGGNTDTQYF. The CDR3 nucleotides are TGTGCCAGCAGTAAAGGCGTGACTAGCGGGGGAAACACAGATACGCAGTATTTT.

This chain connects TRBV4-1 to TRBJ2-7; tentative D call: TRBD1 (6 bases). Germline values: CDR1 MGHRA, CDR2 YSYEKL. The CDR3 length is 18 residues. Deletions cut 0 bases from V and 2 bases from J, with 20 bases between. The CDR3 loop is CASSQEDRTVRVTYEQYF. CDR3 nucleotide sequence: TGCGCCAGCAGCCAAGAAGATAGGACAGTGAGGGTCACCTACGAGCAGTACTTC.

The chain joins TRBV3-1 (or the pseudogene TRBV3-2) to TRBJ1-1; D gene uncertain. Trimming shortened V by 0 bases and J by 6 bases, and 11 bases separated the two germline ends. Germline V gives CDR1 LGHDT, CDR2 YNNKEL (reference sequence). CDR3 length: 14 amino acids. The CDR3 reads CASSQDLGYPEAFF. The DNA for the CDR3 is TGTGCCAGCAGCCAAGATCTAGGTTACCCTGAAGCTTTCTTT.

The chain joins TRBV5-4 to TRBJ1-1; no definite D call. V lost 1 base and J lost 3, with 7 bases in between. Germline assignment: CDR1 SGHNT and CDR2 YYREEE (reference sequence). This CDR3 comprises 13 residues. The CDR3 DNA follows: TGTGCCAGCAGCTTGCCGGGTTACACTGAAGCTTTCTTT. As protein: CASSLPGYTEAFF.

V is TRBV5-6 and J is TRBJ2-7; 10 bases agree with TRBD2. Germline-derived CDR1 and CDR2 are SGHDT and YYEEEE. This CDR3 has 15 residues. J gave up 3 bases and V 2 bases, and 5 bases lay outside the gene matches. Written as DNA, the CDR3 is TGTGCCAGCAGCTTAGCGGGAGGGCACTTCTACGAGCAGTACTTC. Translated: CASSLAGGHFYEQYF.

DNA for the CDR3: TGTGCCAGCAGCCCCCCAGGCGTCTGGTTGGCTTTCTTT. As protein: CASSPPGVWLAFF. The V and J genes are TRBV2 and TRBJ1-1, with no clear D. This CDR3 spans 13 amino acids. Germline assignment: CDR1 SNHLY and CDR2 FYNNEI. Trimming took off 6 bases at V and 11 bases at J, with 19 bases between the two ends.

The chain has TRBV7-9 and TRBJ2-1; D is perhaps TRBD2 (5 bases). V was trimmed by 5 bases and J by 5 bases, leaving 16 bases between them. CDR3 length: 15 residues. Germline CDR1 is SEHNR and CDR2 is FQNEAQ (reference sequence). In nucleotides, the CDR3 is TGTGCCAGCAGCAGGGCGGAGGTTTCCCACAATGAGCAGTTCTTC. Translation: CASSRAEVSHNEQFF.

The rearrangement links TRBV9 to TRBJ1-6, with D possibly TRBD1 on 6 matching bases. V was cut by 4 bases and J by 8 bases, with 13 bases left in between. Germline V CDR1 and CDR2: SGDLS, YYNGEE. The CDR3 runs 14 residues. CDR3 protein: CASSPGQRDSPLHF. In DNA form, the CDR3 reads TGTGCCAGCAGCCCTGGACAGAGGGATTCACCCCTCCACTTT.

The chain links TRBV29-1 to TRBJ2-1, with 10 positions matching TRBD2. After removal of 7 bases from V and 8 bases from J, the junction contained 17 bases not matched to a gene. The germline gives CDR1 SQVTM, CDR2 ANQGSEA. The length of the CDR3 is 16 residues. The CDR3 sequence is CSAIGVAGGSGDEQFF. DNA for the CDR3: TGCAGCGCCATAGGGGTAGCGGGAGGCTCGGGCGATGAGCAGTTCTTC.

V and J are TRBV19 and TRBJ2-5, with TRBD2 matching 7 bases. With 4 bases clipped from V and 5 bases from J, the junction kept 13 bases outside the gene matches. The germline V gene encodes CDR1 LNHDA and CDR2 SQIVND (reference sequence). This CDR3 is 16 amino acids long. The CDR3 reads CASSKFLREVEETQYF. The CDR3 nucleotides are TGTGCCAGTAGTAAGTTCTTACGGGAGGTTGAGGAGACCCAGTACTTC.

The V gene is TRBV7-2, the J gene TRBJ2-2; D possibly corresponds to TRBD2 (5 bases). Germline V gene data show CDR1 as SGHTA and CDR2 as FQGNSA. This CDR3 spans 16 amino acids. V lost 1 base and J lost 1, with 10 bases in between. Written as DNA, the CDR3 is TGTGCCAGCAGCTTAGTGCCGGGGATGAACACCGGGGAGCTGTTTTTT. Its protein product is CASSLVPGMNTGELFF. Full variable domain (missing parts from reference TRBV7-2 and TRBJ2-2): GAGVSQSPSNKVTEKGKDVELRCDPISGHTALYWYRQSLGQGLEFLIYFQGNSAPDKSGLPSDRFSAERTGGSVSTLTIQRTQQEDSAVYLCASSLVPGMNTGELFFGEGSRLTVL.

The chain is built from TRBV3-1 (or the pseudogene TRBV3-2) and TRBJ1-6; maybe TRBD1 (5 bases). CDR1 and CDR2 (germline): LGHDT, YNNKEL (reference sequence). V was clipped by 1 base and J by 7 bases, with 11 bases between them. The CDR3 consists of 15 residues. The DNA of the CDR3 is TGTGCCAGCAGCCAAGGTCTAGGGGCCAATTCACCCCTCCACTTT. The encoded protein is CASSQGLGANSPLHF.

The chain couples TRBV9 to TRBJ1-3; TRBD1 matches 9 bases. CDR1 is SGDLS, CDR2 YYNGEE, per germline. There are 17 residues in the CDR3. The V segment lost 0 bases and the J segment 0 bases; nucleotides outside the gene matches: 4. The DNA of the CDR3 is TGTGCCAGCAGCGTAGGGAGGGACAGGGCCTCTGGAAACACCATATATTTT. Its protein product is CASSVGRDRASGNTIYF.

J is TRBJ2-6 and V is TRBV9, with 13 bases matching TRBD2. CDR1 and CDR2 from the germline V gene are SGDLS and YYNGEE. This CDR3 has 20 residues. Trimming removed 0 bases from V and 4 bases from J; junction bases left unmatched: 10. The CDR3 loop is CASSVARTSGRVEGANVLTF. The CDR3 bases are TGTGCCAGCAGCGTAGCCCGGACTAGCGGGAGAGTTGAAGGGGCCAACGTCCTGACTTTC.

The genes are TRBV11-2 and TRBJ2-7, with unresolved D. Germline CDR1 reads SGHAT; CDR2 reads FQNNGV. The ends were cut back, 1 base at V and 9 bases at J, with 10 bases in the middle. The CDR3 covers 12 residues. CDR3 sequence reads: CASSLGPSPQYF. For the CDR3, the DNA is TGTGCCAGCAGCTTAGGGCCCAGTCCGCAGTACTTC.

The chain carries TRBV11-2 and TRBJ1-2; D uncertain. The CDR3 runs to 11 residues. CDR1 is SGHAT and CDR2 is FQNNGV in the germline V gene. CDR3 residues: CATRNNYGYTF. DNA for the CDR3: TGTGCAACCAGGAATAACTATGGCTACACCTTC. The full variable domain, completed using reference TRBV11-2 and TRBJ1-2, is EAGVAQSPRYKIIEKRQSVAFWCNPISGHATLYWYQQILGQGPKLLIQFQNNGVVDDSQLPKDRFSAERLKGVDSTLKIQPAKLEDSAVYLCATRNNYGYTFGSGTRLTVV.